This T cell receptor beta chain was retrieved from a study of T cells in localized non-small cell lung cancer. Overall study findings and caveats: Uninvolved neighboring lung showed the greatest T cell clonality, exceeding tumor. Among the top 100 tumor clones, a median about 57 appeared in adjacent lung.

Concerning this clone itself: Its specificity is not known.

This CDR3 spans 13 amino acids. Between the trimmed V and J ends, which lost 0 bases and 7 bases, there was a span of 10 bases. Germline CDR1 reads SGHRS; CDR2 reads YFSETQ. Measured with immunoSEQ multiplex PCR; TCRdb has only the in-frame clones, and not every one. The sample lists 90,000 to 100,000 clones, approximately 91% occurring once. Sequencing was performed on PBMCs, taken before any cancer treatment. The sequence derives from a woman aged 35-70 years with stage II squamous cell lung carcinoma. The V and J genes are TRBV5-1 and TRBJ1-1; D is uncertain. In nucleotides, the CDR3 is TGCGCCAGCAGCTTGGCGGGCACCAATGAAGCTTTCTTT. Amino acid sequence: CASSLAGTNEAFF.